The 32 T cell receptor beta chains presented below share a single source sample, sequenced in a study of identical twins. MiXCR, run by TCRdb on the 5' RACE reads, gives a single entry per CDR3 protein. The repertoire holds 200,000 to 250,000 distinct CDR3 sequences, with around 6.9% as singletons. These records were also assigned to another study, of yellow fever vaccine responses in identical twins.

The sequenced sample was memory (CD45RO+) T cells sorted from blood. These receptors were collected from a woman younger than 30 in good health.

This clonotype showed up many times. This chain uses TRBV12-3 or TRBV12-4 with TRBJ2-1; D not resolved. V lost 1 base and J 1 base, leaving 8 bases between the germline ends. The CDR3 consists of 15 residues. The CDR3 DNA is TGTGCCAGCAGTTTAGGGCTAGGTTCCTACAATGAGCAGTTCTTC. Translation: CASSLGLGSYNEQFF.

The genes are TRBV25-1 and TRBJ2-4; D unresolved. The CDR3 length is 15 residues. Looked up from germline, CDR1 is MGHDK and CDR2 is SYGVNS. Trimming removed 2 bases from V and 0 bases from J, with 8 bases in between. The CDR3 protein is CASSELDSAKNIQYF. The CDR3 DNA sequence: TGTGCCAGCAGTGAACTGGATTCAGCCAAAAACATTCAGTACTTC.

This clonotype appeared a few times. The chain recombines TRBV12-3 or TRBV12-4 with TRBJ2-1; TRBD1 is a possible D gene (6 bases). CDR3 length: 15 residues. V gave up 2 bases and J gave up 10 bases, with 18 bases separating them. CDR3 protein: CASSLIIGGGQEQFF. In nucleotides, the CDR3 is TGTGCCAGCAGTTTAATTATAGGCGGCGGACAGGAGCAGTTCTTC.

This clonotype was observed a handful of times. The chain employs TRBV7-2 and TRBJ2-5; D may be TRBD2 (5 bases). V was clipped by 5 bases and J by 6 bases, with 19 bases between them. The CDR3 covers 15 residues. The V gene's germline CDR1 is SGHTA and CDR2 FQGNSA. CDR3 sequence: CASSPPRGAIKTQYF. CDR3 DNA sequence: TGTGCCAGCAGCCCACCCCGGGGTGCGATTAAGACCCAGTACTTC. Variable domain in full (rest from reference TRBV7-2 and TRBJ2-5): GAGVSQSPSNKVTEKGKDVELRCDPISGHTALYWYRQSLGQGLEFLIYFQGNSAPDKSGLPSDRFSAERTGGSVSTLTIQRTQQEDSAVYLCASSPPRGAIKTQYFGPGTRLLVL.

This clonotype was recorded at least ten times. The chain couples TRBV7-8 to TRBJ2-1; 10 bases map to TRBD1. The trim removed 5 bases at V and 7 bases at J, leaving 11 bases unmatched. In germline, CDR1 is SGHVS, CDR2 FQNEAQ. CDR3 length: 16 amino acids. In DNA, the CDR3 is TGTGCCAGCAGCCGATGGCAGGGACAGGGGTCAAATGAGCAGTTCTTC. Protein product: CASSRWQGQGSNEQFF.

The J gene is TRBJ2-7, the V gene TRBV28; TRBD2 might be the D (7 bases). Germline CDR1 is MDHEN and CDR2 is SYDVKM. Trimming cost V 3 bases and J 2 bases, with 14 bases left between them. There are 15 residues in the CDR3. CDR3 region: CASSFGGATAYEQYF. The DNA for the CDR3 is TGTGCCAGCAGTTTTGGGGGGGCCACAGCCTACGAGCAGTACTTC.

This clonotype was counted many times. The V call is TRBV11-2, the J call TRBJ2-4; tentative D call: TRBD1 (6 bases). Trimming stripped 2 bases from V and 2 bases from J, with 13 bases between. Germline loops: CDR1 SGHAT, CDR2 FQNNGV. The CDR3 is 16 amino acids. The CDR3 protein is CASSLHRVLTKNIQYF. CDR3 nucleotide sequence: TGTGCCAGCAGCTTACACAGGGTGTTGACCAAAAACATTCAGTACTTC. The full variable domain, rest sourced from reference TRBV11-2 and TRBJ2-4, is EAGVAQSPRYKIIEKRQSVAFWCNPISGHATLYWYQQILGQGPKLLIQFQNNGVVDDSQLPKDRFSAERLKGVDSTLKIQPAKLEDSAVYLCASSLHRVLTKNIQYFGAGTRLSVL.

In its sample, this clonotype was seen many times. V usage is TRBV5-1 and J usage is TRBJ2-7, with D perhaps TRBD1 or TRBD2 (7 bases each). CDR1 is SGHRS and CDR2 is YFSETQ in the germline V gene. This CDR3 has 15 amino acids. Trimming left V 4 bases short and J 5 bases short, with 19 bases between. The CDR3 DNA follows: TGCGCCAGCAGCCCGGGACTACAGGGGTCCCACGAGCAGTACTTC. It codes for CASSPGLQGSHEQYF. Supplemented by reference TRBV5-1 and TRBJ2-7, the full variable domain reads KAGVTQTPRYLIKTRGQQVTLSCSPISGHRSVSWYQQTPGQGLQFLFEYFSETQRNKGNFPGRFSGRQFSNSRSEMNVSTLELGDSALYLCASSPGLQGSHEQYFGPGTRLTVT.

This sequence joins TRBV24-1 and TRBJ2-5; a weak D match, TRBD1 (6 bases). Germline V lookup: CDR1 KGHDR, CDR2 SFDVKD. With 6 bases removed from V and 5 bases from J, the gap between germline ends came to 9 bases. The CDR3 is 12 residues long. The CDR3 sequence is CATSTGSETQYF. DNA for the CDR3: TGTGCCACCAGTACAGGGAGCGAGACCCAGTACTTC.

This chain joins TRBV6-1 and TRBJ2-6, with 7 nucleotides matching TRBD1. CDR1 is MNHNS and CDR2 is SASEGT in the germline V gene. Unmatched junction bases numbered 3, after V lost 4 bases and J lost 0 bases. The CDR3 extends over 16 amino acids. The CDR3 loop is CASSGQGHSGANVLTF. Here the CDR3 DNA reads TGTGCCAGCAGTGGACAGGGACACTCTGGGGCCAACGTCCTGACTTTC.

This clonotype came up many times. This chain links TRBV3-1 with TRBJ2-1; weak D call: TRBD2 (6 bases). Between the trimmed V and J ends, which lost 4 bases and 9 bases, there was a span of 16 bases. The germline V gene has CDR1 LGHDT and CDR2 YNNKEL (reference sequence). The CDR3 is 14 residues long. The CDR3 here is CASSLVSSEGEQFF. DNA of the CDR3: TGTGCCAGCAGCCTCGTCTCTAGCGAGGGTGAGCAGTTCTTC.

This rearrangement joins TRBV7-9 to TRBJ2-3; tentatively, D is TRBD2 (5 bases). The CDR3 has 16 residues. Trimming shortened V by 5 bases and J by 0 bases, and 15 bases separated the two germline ends. CDR1 SEHNR and CDR2 FQNEAQ come from the germline V gene (reference sequence). CDR3 bases: TGTGCCAGCAGCGCACGAAAAAGCGGCAGCACAGATACGCAGTATTTT. Translating gives CASSARKSGSTDTQYF.

The chain couples TRBV10-3 to TRBJ2-1; no definite D call. The CDR3 is 15 amino acids. Germline CDR1 ENHRY, CDR2 SYGVKD. Trimming removed 2 bases at V and 2 bases at J, with 10 bases between. The CDR3 reads CAISEGGDPYNEQFF. The DNA for the CDR3 is TGTGCCATCAGTGAGGGCGGAGACCCCTACAATGAGCAGTTCTTC.

This chain joins TRBV27 and TRBJ2-7, with a possible D match to TRBD1 (6 bases). The ends were cut back, 6 bases at V and 1 base at J, with 16 bases in the middle. In germline, CDR1 is MNHEY, CDR2 SMNVEV (reference sequence). This CDR3 spans 15 amino acids. Here the CDR3 DNA reads TGTGCCAGCAGAAACCGGGACACCCGATCCTACGAGCAGTACTTC. Translated: CASRNRDTRSYEQYF.

This clonotype has ten or more counts. The rearrangement uses TRBV24-1 and TRBJ2-7; 9 nucleotides match TRBD1. The CDR3 runs to 15 residues. Trimming removed 3 bases from V and 3 bases from J; junction bases left unmatched: 5. CDR1 and CDR2 from the germline V gene are KGHDR and SFDVKD. DNA for the CDR3: TGTGCCACCAGTGATCCGGGACAGGGATTCTACGAGCAGTACTTC. This sequence encodes CATSDPGQGFYEQYF.

This clonotype was found many times. This chain joins TRBV5-1 and TRBJ1-2, with D maybe TRBD1 (5 bases). CDR1 is SGHRS, CDR2 YFSETQ, per germline. V dropped 1 base and J dropped 5 bases, with 15 bases sitting between them. CDR3 length equals 15 residues. The DNA for the CDR3 is TGCGCCAGCAGCTTGTTAGGGACGGCGGAATATGGCTACACCTTC. Its protein product is CASSLLGTAEYGYTF. The complete variable domain, with remaining parts taken from reference TRBV5-1 and TRBJ1-2, reads KAGVTQTPRYLIKTRGQQVTLSCSPISGHRSVSWYQQTPGQGLQFLFEYFSETQRNKGNFPGRFSGRQFSNSRSEMNVSTLELGDSALYLCASSLLGTAEYGYTFGSGTRLTVV.

There are a few counts of this clonotype. The chain has TRBV27 and TRBJ2-7, with 10 positions matching TRBD1. This CDR3 is built from 13 residues. Germline-derived CDR1 and CDR2 are MNHEY and SMNVEV (reference sequence). With V trimmed by 3 bases and J by 8 bases, 4 bases remained unmatched. The CDR3 DNA reads as TGTGCCAGCAGTTTCCGGGACAGGGGTAAGCAGTACTTC. Residues: CASSFRDRGKQYF.

This clonotype occurred a few times. The V call is TRBV7-2, the J call TRBJ2-1, with TRBD1 identical over 8 bases. Unmatched junction bases numbered 4, after V lost 5 bases and J lost 4 bases. Per germline, CDR1 SGHTA and CDR2 FQGNSA. This CDR3 has 14 residues. DNA for the CDR3: TGTGCCAGCAGCATGGACAGGGCATACAATGAGCAGTTCTTC. Protein: CASSMDRAYNEQFF.

Only a few counts were recorded for this clonotype. The chain carries TRBV6-2 or TRBV6-3 and TRBJ1-2, with D tentatively TRBD1 (6 bases). V shed 2 bases and J shed 7 bases, with 14 bases lying between them. The germline CDR1 and CDR2 sequences are MNHEY and SVGEGT. This CDR3 has 14 residues. In DNA form, the CDR3 reads TGTGCCAGCAGTTACACAGAACAGGGAGTTGGCTACACCTTC. This translates into CASSYTEQGVGYTF.

In its sample, this clonotype was seen many times. This chain joins TRBV5-1 and TRBJ1-5; D is uncertain. Looked up from germline, CDR1 is SGHRS and CDR2 is YFSETQ. Trimming pared 4 bases from V and 6 bases from J, leaving 17 bases between. The CDR3 is made up of 15 amino acids. The CDR3, as DNA: TGCGCCAGCAGCGCCGACGGGAGCGGTGGTCAGCCCCAGCATTTT. This codes for CASSADGSGGQPQHF.

This clonotype appeared a few times. The chain couples TRBV28 to TRBJ2-3; 10 nucleotides align to TRBD1. From germline, CDR1 is MDHEN and CDR2 SYDVKM. V was clipped by 6 bases and J by 2 bases; unmatched bases: 8. The CDR3 consists of 16 residues. CDR3 in amino acids: CASSPSGTGVTDTQYF. The CDR3, as DNA: TGTGCCAGCAGCCCCTCCGGGACAGGGGTCACAGATACGCAGTATTTT.

This clonotype was seen just once. V usage is TRBV2 and J usage is TRBJ2-7; 7 bases fit TRBD2. V shed 7 bases and J 3 bases; nucleotides not matched to a gene: 12. The CDR3 has 15 amino acids. Germline CDR1 and CDR2: SNHLY and FYNNEI. This CDR3 is CASTPERGGSYEQYF. In nucleotides, the CDR3 is TGTGCCAGCACCCCGGAGCGGGGAGGAAGCTACGAGCAGTACTTC. Full variable domain (outside the CDR3, taken from reference TRBV2 and TRBJ2-7): EPEVTQTPSHQVTQMGQEVILRCVPISNHLYFYWYRQILGQKVEFLVSFYNNEISEKSEIFDDQFSVERPDGSNFTLKIRSTKLEDSAMYFCASTPERGGSYEQYFGPGTRLTVT.

A note on this clonotype: A read error may explain this, as a much larger clone is one base away. The genes are TRBV5-1 and TRBJ2-1; no reliable D call. The CDR3 is 15 residues long. The germline V gene encodes CDR1 SGHRS and CDR2 YFSETQ. CDR3 amino acids: CSSSLALGSYNEQFF. CDR3 nucleotide sequence: TGCTCCAGCAGCCTGGCCCTGGGGTCCTACAATGAGCAGTTCTTC.

Here the CDR3 reads CVSEGTGELFF. The CDR3, as DNA: TGTGTTAGTGAGGGCACCGGGGAGCTGTTTTTT. The chain uses TRBV28 and TRBJ2-2; perhaps TRBD2 as D (5 bases). This CDR3 comprises 11 residues. Germline lookup yields CDR1 MDHEN and CDR2 SYDVKM.

The table lists this clonotype with a few counts. V is TRBV19 and J is TRBJ1-5, with TRBD1 matching over 8 bases. J was trimmed by 5 bases and V by 6 bases; bases with no gene match: 15. Germline lookup yields CDR1 LNHDA and CDR2 SQIVND (reference sequence). The CDR3 length is 17 residues. CDR3 nucleotide sequence: TGTGCCAGTAGGGAGTGGATTGGACAGGGATTTGATCAGCCCCAGCATTTT. Translating gives CASREWIGQGFDQPQHF.

Many counts were recorded for this clonotype. The chain uses TRBV7-9 and TRBJ2-7; D remains ambiguous. V dropped 2 bases and J dropped 7 bases, with 6 bases sitting between them. CDR3 length: 11 residues. CDR1 is SEHNR, CDR2 FQNEAQ, per germline (reference sequence). This CDR3 is CASSLSWEQYF. The CDR3 DNA follows: TGTGCCAGCAGCTTAAGTTGGGAGCAGTACTTC.

Worth noting for this clonotype: A much larger clone lies one base from this, so it may be a read error. V usage is TRBV6-6 and J usage is TRBJ2-5, with D perhaps being TRBD1 or TRBD2 (5 bases each). The length of the CDR3 is 11 residues. Germline V gene data show CDR1 as MNHNY and CDR2 as SVGAGI (reference sequence). CDR3 bases: TGTGTCAGCAGTCCGGGGCCTACCCAGTACTTC. This gives the protein CVSSPGPTQYF.

There are many counts of this clonotype. V gene TRBV28 combines with J gene TRBJ2-7, with 8 bases fitting TRBD1. Germline V gene lookup returns CDR1 MDHEN and CDR2 SYDVKM. The CDR3 sequence is 14 residues long. The junction had 8 bases not matched to a gene; V was cut back by 5 bases and J by 5 bases. The CDR3 DNA is TGTGCCAGCAGTCCCCTGGACAGGGACCACGAGCAGTACTTC. Amino acids: CASSPLDRDHEQYF. Full variable domain (rest looked up from reference TRBV28 and TRBJ2-7): DVKVTQSSRYLVKRTGEKVFLECVQDMDHENMFWYRQDPGLGLRLIYFSYDVKMKEKGDIPEGYSVSREKKERFSLILESASTNQTSMYLCASSPLDRDHEQYFGPGTRLTVT.

A few counts support this clonotype. The genes are TRBV20-1 and TRBJ2-5; 10 nucleotides agree with TRBD2. CDR3 size: 17 residues. Germline V gives CDR1 DFQATT, CDR2 SNEGSKA (reference sequence). After removal of 0 bases from V and 6 bases from J, the junction contained 13 bases not matched to a gene. The CDR3 DNA reads as TGCAGTGCTAGAGATCTCAGAGCGGGAGGGCCCGAAAAGACCCAGTACTTC. Amino acid sequence: CSARDLRAGGPEKTQYF.

V and J are TRBV10-3 and TRBJ2-2, with TRBD2 as a possible D gene (6 bases). Germline V gene data show CDR1 as ENHRY and CDR2 as SYGVKD. The V and J ends lost 7 bases and 4 bases respectively, with 13 bases between them. The CDR3 is made up of 14 amino acids. CDR3 DNA: TGTGCCATCAATCGGGAGTGGGGCACCGGGGAGCTGTTTTTT. Translating gives CAINREWGTGELFF.

This clonotype was counted a few times. The chain carries TRBV12-3 or TRBV12-4 and TRBJ1-5; tentatively, D is TRBD1 (6 bases). This CDR3 has 14 amino acids. Trimming took 6 bases from V and 8 from J, leaving 17 bases between them. CDR3 in amino acids: CASSRTQGTEPQHF. The CDR3 DNA sequence: TGTGCCAGCAGCCGCACCCAGGGGACGGAGCCCCAGCATTTT.

This clonotype was seen repeatedly, ten times or more. The chain joins TRBV5-1 to TRBJ1-1; perhaps TRBD1 as D (5 bases). CDR1 and CDR2 (germline): SGHRS, YFSETQ. The CDR3 is 16 residues long. The V end lost 0 bases, the J end lost 0 bases, and 12 bases lay between the germline ends. DNA for the CDR3: TGCGCCAGCAGCTTGGCCGGGACGGCGATGAACACTGAAGCTTTCTTT. Translated: CASSLAGTAMNTEAFF.